Listed here is a single TCR beta chain. In the original analysis: Amplification with reference gene primers provided the estimates of nucleated cell counts. Assay: immunoSEQ multiplex PCR; the TCRdb copy retains only in-frame clones and omits some. V, J and clone size are those of that table, while D and trimming were read from the DNA. The sample carries some 210,000 clones, 75% to 90% recorded once. These data come from a study of blood T cell repertoires in COVID-19. The wider study: The United States, Italy and Spain provided the acute and convalescent COVID-19 samples. Sample material is recorded as cDNA or gDNA derived from T cells, B-cell-depleted T cells, or PBMCs.

Looked up from germline, CDR1 is SGHNT and CDR2 is YYREEE (reference sequence). The length of the CDR3 is 14 residues. With 0 bases removed from V and 6 bases from J, the gap between germline ends came to 13 bases. The gene calls are TRBV5-4 and TRBJ2-7, with a weak D call TRBD1 (7 bases). This sequence originates from a man in his sixties who had recovered from COVID-19. The material sequenced was peripheral blood. The CDR3 DNA is TGTGCCAGCAGCTTGGAGACAGGGAGGCGCGAGCAGTACTTC. Translated, it gives CASSLETGRREQYF. The variable domain in full, completed from reference TRBV5-4 and TRBJ2-7, reads ETGVTQSPTHLIKTRGQQVTLRCSSQSGHNTVSWYQQALGQGPQFIFQYYREEENGRGNFPPRFSGLQFPNYSSELNVNALELDDSALYLCASSLETGRREQYFGPGTRLTVT.